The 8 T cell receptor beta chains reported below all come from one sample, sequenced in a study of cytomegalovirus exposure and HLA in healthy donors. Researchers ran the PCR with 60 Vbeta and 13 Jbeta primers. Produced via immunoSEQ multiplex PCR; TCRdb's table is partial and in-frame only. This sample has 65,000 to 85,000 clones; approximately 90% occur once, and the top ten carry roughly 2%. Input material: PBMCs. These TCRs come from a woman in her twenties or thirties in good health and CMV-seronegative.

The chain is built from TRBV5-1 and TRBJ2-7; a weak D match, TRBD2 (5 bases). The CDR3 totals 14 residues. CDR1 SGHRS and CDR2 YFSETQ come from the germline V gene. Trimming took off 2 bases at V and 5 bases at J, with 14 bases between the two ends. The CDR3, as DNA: TGCGCCAGCAGCTTACCGGGGAATTACGACGAGCAGTACTTC. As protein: CASSLPGNYDEQYF.

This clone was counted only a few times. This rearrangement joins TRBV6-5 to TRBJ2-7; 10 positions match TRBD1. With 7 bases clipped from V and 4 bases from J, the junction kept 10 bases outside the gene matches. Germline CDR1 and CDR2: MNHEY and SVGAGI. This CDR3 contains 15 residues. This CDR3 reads CASTDPGTGEYEQYF. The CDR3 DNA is TGTGCCAGCACCGACCCCGGGACAGGGGAATACGAGCAGTACTTC.

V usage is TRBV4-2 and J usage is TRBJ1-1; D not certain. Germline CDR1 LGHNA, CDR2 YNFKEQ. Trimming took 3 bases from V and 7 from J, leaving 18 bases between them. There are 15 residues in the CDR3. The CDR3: CASSHKAGENVEAFF. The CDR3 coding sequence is TGTGCCAGCAGCCACAAGGCGGGCGAGAACGTTGAAGCTTTCTTT.

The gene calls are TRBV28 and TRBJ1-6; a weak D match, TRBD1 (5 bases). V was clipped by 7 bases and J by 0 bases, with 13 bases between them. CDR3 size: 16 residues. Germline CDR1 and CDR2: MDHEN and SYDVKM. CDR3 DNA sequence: TGTGCCAGCACACTGACAGCCAGCTCCTATAATTCACCCCTCCACTTT. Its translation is CASTLTASSYNSPLHF.

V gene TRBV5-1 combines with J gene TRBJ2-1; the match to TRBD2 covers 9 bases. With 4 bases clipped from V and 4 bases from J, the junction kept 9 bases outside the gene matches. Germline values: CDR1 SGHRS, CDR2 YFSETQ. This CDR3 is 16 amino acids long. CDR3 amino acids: CASSISPSGDYNEQFF. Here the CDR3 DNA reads TGCGCCAGCAGCATTTCCCCTAGCGGGGATTACAATGAGCAGTTCTTC.

The CDR3 sequence: CASSLGQGARGYTF. Here the CDR3 DNA reads TGTGCCAGCAGTCTGGGACAGGGGGCACGGGGCTACACCTTC. This chain links TRBV6-1 with TRBJ1-2; 12 nucleotides align to TRBD1. The CDR3 covers 14 residues. The germline V gene encodes CDR1 MNHNS and CDR2 SASEGT. V lost 5 bases to trimming and J lost 8 bases; unmatched junction nucleotides: 6.

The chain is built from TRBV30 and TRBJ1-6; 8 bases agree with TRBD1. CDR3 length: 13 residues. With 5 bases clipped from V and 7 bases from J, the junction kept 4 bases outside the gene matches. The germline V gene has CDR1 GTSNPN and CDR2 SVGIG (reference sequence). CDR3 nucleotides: TGTGCCTGGGACAGGGGATCGAATTCACCCCTCCACTTT. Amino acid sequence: CAWDRGSNSPLHF.

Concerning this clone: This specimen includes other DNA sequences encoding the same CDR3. Written as DNA, the CDR3 is TGTGCCAGCAGCCGATCCCCGGGAGAAAGTCAGCCCCAGCATTTT. As protein: CASSRSPGESQPQHF. V usage is TRBV5-4 and J usage is TRBJ1-5; D gene unclear. CDR3 length: 15 amino acids. Germline V CDR1 and CDR2: SGHNT, YYREEE (reference sequence). V was shortened by 4 bases and J by 6 bases, with 17 bases between the two germline ends.